The sequence of this T cell receptor (beta chain) was determined in a study of shared clonotypes between healthy human individuals. Genomic DNA of each subset was evenly split across several immunoSEQ plates. Libraries were prepared by immunoSEQ multiplex PCR; TCRdb keeps only in-frame clonotypes and omits some of them. The sample has about 2.2 million clones; around 93% are singletons. CD45RO negativity and positive selection for CCR7 defined naive CD8 cells, a population that excluded terminally differentiated effector memory CD45RA+ cells. The germline V gene has CDR1 SEHNR and CDR2 FQNEAQ (reference sequence). V shed 5 bases and J shed 5 bases, with 17 bases lying between them. CDR3 size: 15 residues.

The V and J genes are TRBV7-9 and TRBJ2-3; D may match TRBD1 or TRBD2 (7 bases each). Sequencing was performed on naive CD8+ T cells from PBMCs. The clonotype originates from a man aged 18 to 30 in good health. Some clones in this sample may be carry-over from other donors' samples. The CDR3 reads CASSKNRGGVDTQYF. As DNA, the CDR3 is TGTGCCAGCAGCAAAAACAGGGGAGGGGTAGATACGCAGTATTTT.